The clone carrying this T cell receptor (beta chain) came up a few times. The CDR3 extends over 18 amino acids. The germline V gene encodes CDR1 LNHDA and CDR2 SQIVND (reference sequence). Trimming cost V 9 bases and J 4 bases, with 28 bases left between them. TCRdb's table, derived via immunoSEQ multiplex PCR, lists solely in-frame clones and lacks some. The profile shows about 660,000 clones, approximately 90% of them singletons. This sample is drawn from a study of shared T cell receptors in the human thymus. Separately, the same data were catalogued under a study of human thymus T cells. That source adds: The source of the thymus tissue was resections taken during corrective heart surgery. Thymic and blood repertoires seemed to favor certain V and J genes. Related research examined unrelated individuals and reported that their thymic repertoires overlapped highly.

This TCR was sampled from a boy under three years old with a congenital heart defect. This chain connects TRBV19 to TRBJ1-3; D possibly corresponds to TRBD1 (6 bases). The sample was thymocytes. The CDR3 protein is CASHSRGSGTIPGNTIYF. CDR3 sequence (DNA): TGTGCCAGCCATTCCCGAGGCTCCGGGACAATCCCCGGAAACACCATATATTTT.